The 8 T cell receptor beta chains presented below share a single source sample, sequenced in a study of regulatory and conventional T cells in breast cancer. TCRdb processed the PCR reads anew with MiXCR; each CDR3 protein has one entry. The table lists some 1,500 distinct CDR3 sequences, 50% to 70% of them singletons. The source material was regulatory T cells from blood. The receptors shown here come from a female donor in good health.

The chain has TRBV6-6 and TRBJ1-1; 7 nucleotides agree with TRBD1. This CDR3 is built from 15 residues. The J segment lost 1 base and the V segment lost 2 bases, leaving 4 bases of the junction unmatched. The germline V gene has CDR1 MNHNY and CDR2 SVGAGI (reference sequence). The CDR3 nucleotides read TGTGCCAGCAGTTACATATCAGGGGGGAACACTGAAGCTTTCTTT. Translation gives CASSYISGGNTEAFF.

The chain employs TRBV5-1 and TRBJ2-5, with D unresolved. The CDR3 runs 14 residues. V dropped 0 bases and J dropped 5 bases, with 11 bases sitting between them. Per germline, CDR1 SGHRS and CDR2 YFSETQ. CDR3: CASSLVDPRETQYF. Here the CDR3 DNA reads TGCGCCAGCAGCTTGGTGGACCCTCGGGAGACCCAGTACTTC.

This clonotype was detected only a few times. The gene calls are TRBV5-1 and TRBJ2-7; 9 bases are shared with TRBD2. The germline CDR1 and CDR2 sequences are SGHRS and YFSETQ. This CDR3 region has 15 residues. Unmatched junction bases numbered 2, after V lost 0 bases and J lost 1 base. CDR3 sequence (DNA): TGCGCCAGCAGCTTGGGTAGCGGGAGATCCTACGAGCAGTACTTC. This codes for CASSLGSGRSYEQYF.

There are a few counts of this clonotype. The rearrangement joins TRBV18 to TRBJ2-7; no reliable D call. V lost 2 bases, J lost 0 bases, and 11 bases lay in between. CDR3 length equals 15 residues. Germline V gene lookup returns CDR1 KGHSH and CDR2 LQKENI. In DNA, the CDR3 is TGTGCCAGCTCACCAGGGCCGGAGAGCTCCTACGAGCAGTACTTC. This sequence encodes CASSPGPESSYEQYF.

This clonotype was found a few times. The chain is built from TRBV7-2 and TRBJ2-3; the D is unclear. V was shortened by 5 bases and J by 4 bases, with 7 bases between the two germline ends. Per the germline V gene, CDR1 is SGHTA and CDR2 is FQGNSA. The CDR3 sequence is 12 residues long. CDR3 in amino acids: CASSPSPDTQYF. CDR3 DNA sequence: TGTGCCAGCAGCCCCTCTCCAGATACGCAGTATTTT. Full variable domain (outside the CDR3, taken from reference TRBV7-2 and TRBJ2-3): GAGVSQSPSNKVTEKGKDVELRCDPISGHTALYWYRQSLGQGLEFLIYFQGNSAPDKSGLPSDRFSAERTGGSVSTLTIQRTQQEDSAVYLCASSPSPDTQYFGPGTRLTVL.

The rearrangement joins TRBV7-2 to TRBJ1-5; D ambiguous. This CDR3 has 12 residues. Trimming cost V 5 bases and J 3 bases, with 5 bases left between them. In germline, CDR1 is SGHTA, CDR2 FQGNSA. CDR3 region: CASSRSNQPQHF. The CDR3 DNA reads TGTGCCAGCAGCAGGTCCAATCAGCCCCAGCATTTT.

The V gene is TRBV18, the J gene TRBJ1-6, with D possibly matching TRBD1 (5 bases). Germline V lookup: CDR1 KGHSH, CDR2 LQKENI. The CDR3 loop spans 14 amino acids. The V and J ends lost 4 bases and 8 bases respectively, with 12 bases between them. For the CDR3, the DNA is TGTGCCAGCTCACGCCAGGGTCAAGATTCACCCCTCCACTTT. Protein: CASSRQGQDSPLHF.

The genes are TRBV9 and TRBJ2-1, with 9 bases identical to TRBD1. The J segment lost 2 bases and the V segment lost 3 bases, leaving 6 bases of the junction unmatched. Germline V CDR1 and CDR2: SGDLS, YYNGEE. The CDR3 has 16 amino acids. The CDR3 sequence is CASSAPRQGAYNEQFF. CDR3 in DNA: TGTGCCAGCAGCGCTCCTCGACAGGGGGCCTACAATGAGCAGTTCTTC.